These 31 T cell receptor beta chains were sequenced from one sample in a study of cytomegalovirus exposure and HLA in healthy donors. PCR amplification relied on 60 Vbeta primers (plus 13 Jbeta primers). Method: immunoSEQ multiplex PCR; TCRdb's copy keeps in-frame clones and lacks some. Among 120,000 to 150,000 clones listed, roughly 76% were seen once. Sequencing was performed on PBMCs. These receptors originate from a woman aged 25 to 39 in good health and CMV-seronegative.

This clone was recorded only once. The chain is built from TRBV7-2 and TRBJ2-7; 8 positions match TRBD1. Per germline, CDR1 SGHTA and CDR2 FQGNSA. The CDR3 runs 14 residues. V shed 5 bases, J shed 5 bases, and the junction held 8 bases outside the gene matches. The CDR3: CASSLGQGIHEQYF. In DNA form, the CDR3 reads TGTGCCAGCAGCCTCGGACAGGGTATCCACGAGCAGTACTTC.

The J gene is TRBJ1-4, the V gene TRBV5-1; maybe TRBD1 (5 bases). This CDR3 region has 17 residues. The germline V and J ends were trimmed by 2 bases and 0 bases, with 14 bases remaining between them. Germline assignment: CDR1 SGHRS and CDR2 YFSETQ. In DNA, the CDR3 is TGCGCCAGCAGCTTTTCCCCTACAGGTGCAACTAATGAAAAACTGTTTTTT. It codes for CASSFSPTGATNEKLFF.

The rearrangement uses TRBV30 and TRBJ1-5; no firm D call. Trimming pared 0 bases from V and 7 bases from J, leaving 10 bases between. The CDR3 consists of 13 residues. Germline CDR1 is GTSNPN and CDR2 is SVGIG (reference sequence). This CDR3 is CAWSVGGSQPQHF. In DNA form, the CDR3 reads TGTGCCTGGAGTGTGGGCGGGAGCCAGCCCCAGCATTTT.

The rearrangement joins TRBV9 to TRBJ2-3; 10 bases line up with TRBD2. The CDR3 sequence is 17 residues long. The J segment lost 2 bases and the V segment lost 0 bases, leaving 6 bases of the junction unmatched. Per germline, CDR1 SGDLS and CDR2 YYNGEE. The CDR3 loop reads CASSVGLGLAVTDTQYF. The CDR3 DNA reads TGTGCCAGCAGCGTAGGACTTGGACTAGCGGTCACAGATACGCAGTATTTT. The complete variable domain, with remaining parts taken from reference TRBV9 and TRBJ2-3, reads DSGVTQTPKHLITATGQRVTLRCSPRSGDLSVYWYQQSLDQGLQFLIQYYNGEERAKGNILERFSAQQFPDLHSELNLSSLELGDSALYFCASSVGLGLAVTDTQYFGPGTRLTVL.

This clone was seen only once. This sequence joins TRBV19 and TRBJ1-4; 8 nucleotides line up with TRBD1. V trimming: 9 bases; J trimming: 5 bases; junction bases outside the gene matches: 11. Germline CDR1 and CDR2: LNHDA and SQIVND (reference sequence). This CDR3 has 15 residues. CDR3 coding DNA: TGTGCCAGCCTTCCTTACAGGGGGACAAATGAAAAACTGTTTTTT. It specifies CASLPYRGTNEKLFF.

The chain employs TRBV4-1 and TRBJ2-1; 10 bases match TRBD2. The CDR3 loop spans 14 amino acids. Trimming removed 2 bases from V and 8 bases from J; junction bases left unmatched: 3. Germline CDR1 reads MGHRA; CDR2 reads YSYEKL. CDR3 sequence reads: CASSQLAGDHEQFF. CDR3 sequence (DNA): TGCGCCAGCAGCCAACTAGCGGGGGATCATGAGCAGTTCTTC.

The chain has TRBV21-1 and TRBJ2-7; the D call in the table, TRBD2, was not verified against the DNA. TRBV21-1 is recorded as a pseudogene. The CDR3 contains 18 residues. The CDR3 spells CASSKVGRGLAGFYEQYF. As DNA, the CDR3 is TGTGCCAGCAGCAAAGTCGGGAGGGGTCTAGCGGGATTCTACGAGCAGTACTTC.

The CDR3 here is CASSWDRGPTDTQYF. CDR3 nucleotide sequence: TGTGCCAGCAGCTGGGACAGGGGGCCCACAGATACGCAGTATTTT. This chain connects TRBV7-8 to TRBJ2-3; 12 nucleotides agree with TRBD1. The germline V gene has CDR1 SGHVS and CDR2 FQNEAQ. V dropped 4 bases and J dropped 2; count of bases not matched to a gene: 1. The CDR3 spans 15 residues.

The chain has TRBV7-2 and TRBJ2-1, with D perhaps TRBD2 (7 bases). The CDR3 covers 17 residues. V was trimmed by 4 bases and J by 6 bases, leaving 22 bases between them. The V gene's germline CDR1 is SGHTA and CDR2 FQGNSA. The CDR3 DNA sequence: TGTGCCAGCAGCTCCCCCCTCCGGGGGGCCACGTCCAATGAGCAGTTCTTC. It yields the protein CASSSPLRGATSNEQFF.

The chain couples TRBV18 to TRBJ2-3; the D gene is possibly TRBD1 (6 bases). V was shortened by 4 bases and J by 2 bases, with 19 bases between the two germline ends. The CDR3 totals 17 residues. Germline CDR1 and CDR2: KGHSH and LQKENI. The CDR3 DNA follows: TGTGCCAGCTCACTTTCTATAGGGGACACCTTCACAGATACGCAGTATTTT. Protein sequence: CASSLSIGDTFTDTQYF.

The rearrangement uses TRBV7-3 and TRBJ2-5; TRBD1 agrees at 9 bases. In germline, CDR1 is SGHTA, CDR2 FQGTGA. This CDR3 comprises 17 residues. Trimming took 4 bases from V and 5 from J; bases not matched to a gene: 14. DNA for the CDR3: TGTGCCAGCAGCTCTTTACCGGGACAGGGACCAGCCGAGACCCAGTACTTC. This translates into CASSSLPGQGPAETQYF.

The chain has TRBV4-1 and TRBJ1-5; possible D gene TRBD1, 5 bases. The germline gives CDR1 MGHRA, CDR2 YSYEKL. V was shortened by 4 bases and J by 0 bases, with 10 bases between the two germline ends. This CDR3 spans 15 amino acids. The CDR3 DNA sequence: TGCGCCAGCAGCCTTGGGGGGGTTAGCAATCAGCCCCAGCATTTT. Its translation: CASSLGGVSNQPQHF.

The DNA for the CDR3 is TGTGCCAGTAGTATCTGGACAGACAGTGGGATCTCTGGAAACACCATATATTTT. It encodes CASSIWTDSGISGNTIYF. The V gene is TRBV19, the J gene TRBJ1-3; maybe TRBD1 (6 bases). There are 18 residues in the CDR3. V lost 3 bases and J lost 0, with 18 bases in between. Germline CDR1 LNHDA, CDR2 SQIVND (reference sequence).

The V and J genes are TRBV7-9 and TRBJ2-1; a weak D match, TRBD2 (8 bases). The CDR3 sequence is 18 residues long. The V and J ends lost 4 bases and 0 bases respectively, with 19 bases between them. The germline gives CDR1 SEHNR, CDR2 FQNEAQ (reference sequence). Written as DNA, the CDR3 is TGTGCCAGCAGCTCAGGGGGTAGCGGGACGAGCTCCTACAATGAGCAGTTCTTC. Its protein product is CASSSGGSGTSSYNEQFF.

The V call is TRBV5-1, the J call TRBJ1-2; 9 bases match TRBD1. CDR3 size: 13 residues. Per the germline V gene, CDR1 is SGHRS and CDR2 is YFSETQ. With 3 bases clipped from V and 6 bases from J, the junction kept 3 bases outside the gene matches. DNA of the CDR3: TGCGCCAGCAGCTGGGGACAGGGCAATGGCTACACCTTC. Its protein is CASSWGQGNGYTF. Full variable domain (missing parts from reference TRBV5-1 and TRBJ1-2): KAGVTQTPRYLIKTRGQQVTLSCSPISGHRSVSWYQQTPGQGLQFLFEYFSETQRNKGNFPGRFSGRQFSNSRSEMNVSTLELGDSALYLCASSWGQGNGYTFGSGTRLTVV.

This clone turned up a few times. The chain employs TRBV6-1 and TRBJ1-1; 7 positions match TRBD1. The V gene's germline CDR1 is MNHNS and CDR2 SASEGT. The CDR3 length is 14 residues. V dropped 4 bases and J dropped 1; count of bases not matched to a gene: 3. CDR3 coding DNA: TGTGCCAGCAGTGTGGGGACAGAGAACACTGAAGCTTTCTTT. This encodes CASSVGTENTEAFF.

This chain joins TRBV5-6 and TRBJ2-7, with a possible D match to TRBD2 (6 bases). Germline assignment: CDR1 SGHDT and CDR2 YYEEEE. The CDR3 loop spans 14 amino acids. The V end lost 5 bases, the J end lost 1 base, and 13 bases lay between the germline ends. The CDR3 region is CASSYRDSSYEQYF. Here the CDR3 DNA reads TGTGCCAGCAGTTACCGGGACTCTTCCTACGAGCAGTACTTC.

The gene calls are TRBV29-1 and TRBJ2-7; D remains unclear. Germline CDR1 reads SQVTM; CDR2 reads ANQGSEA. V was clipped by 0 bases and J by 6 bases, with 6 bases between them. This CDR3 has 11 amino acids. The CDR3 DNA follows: TGCAGCGTTGAAGATTCCGGCGAGCAGTACTTC. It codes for CSVEDSGEQYF.

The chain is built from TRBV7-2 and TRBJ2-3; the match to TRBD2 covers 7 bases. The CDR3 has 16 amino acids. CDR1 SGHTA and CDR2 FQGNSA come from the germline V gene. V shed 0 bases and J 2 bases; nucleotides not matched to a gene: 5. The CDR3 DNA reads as TGTGCCAGCAGCTTAGCGGGGGGAGGGTTCACAGATACGCAGTATTTT. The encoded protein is CASSLAGGGFTDTQYF.

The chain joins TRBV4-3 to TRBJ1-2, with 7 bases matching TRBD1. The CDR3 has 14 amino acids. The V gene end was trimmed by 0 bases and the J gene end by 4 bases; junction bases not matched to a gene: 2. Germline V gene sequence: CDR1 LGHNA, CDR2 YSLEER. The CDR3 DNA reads TGCGCCAGCAGCCAAGATCAGGGGGTCTATGGCTACACCTTC. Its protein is CASSQDQGVYGYTF.

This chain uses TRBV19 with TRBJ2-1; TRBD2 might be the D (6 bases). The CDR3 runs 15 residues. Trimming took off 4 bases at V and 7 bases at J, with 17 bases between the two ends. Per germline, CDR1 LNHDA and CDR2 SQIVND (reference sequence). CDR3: CASSSGDFGGNEQFF. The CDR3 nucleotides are TGTGCCAGTAGTAGCGGGGACTTTGGGGGGAATGAGCAGTTCTTC.

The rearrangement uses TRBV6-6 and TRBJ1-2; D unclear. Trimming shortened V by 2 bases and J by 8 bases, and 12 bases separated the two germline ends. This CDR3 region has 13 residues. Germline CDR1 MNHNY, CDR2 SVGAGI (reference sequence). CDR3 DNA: TGTGCCAGCAGTTACCGGGGAACGGGAGGCTACACCTTC. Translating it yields CASSYRGTGGYTF.

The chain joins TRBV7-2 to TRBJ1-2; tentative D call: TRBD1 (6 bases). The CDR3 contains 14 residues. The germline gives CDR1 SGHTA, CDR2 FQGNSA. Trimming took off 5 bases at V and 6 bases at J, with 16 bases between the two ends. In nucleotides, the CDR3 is TGTGCCAGCAGCCACTTAAGGGCAGGGGATGGCTACACCTTC. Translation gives CASSHLRAGDGYTF.

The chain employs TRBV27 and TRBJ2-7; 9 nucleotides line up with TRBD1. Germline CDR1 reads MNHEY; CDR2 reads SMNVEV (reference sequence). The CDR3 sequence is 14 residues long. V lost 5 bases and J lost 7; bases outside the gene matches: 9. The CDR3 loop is CASSPWDRVEEQYF. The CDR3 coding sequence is TGTGCCAGCAGTCCATGGGACAGGGTAGAGGAGCAGTACTTC.

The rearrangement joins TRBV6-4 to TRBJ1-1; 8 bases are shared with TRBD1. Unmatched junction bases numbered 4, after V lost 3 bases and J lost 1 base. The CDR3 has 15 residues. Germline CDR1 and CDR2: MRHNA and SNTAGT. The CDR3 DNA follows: TGTGCCAGCAGTGAGACAGGGGCCAGGAACACTGAAGCTTTCTTT. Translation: CASSETGARNTEAFF.

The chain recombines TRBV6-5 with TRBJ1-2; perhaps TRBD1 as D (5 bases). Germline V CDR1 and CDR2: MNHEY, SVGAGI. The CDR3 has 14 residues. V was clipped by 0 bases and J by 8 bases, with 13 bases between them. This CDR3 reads CASSYSRPGFGYTF. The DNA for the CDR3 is TGTGCCAGCAGTTACTCCCGTCCAGGGTTCGGCTACACCTTC.

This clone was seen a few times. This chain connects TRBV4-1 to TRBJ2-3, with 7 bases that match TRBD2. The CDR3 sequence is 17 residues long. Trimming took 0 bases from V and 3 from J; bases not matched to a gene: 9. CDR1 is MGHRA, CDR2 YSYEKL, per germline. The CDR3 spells CASSQDYQGGWTDTQYF. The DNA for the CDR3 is TGCGCCAGCAGCCAAGATTATCAGGGAGGGTGGACAGATACGCAGTATTTT.

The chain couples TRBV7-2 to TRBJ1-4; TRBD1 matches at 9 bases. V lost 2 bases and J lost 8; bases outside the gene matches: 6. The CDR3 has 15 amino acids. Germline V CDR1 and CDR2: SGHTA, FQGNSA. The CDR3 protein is CASSLRGTGYEKLFF. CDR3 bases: TGTGCCAGCAGCTTAAGGGGGACAGGGTACGAAAAACTGTTTTTT.

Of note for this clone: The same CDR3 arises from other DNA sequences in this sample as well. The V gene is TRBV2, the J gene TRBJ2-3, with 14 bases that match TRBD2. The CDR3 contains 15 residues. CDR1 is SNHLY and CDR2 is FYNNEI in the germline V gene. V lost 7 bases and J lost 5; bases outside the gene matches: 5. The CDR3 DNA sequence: TGTGCCAGCACTCAGGGACTAGCGGGGGTAGATACGCAGTATTTT. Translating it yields CASTQGLAGVDTQYF.

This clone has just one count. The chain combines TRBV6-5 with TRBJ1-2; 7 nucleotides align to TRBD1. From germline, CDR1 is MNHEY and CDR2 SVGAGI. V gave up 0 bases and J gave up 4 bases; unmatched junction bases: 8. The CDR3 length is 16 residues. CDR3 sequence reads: CASSYSGQGVGYGYTF. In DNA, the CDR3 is TGTGCCAGCAGTTACTCGGGGCAGGGGGTAGGCTATGGCTACACCTTC.

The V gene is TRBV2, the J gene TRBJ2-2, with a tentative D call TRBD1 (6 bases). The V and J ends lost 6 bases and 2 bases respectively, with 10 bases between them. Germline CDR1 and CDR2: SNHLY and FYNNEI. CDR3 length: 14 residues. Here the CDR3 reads CASRDRLNTGELFF. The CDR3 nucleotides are TGTGCCAGCAGGGACAGACTTAACACCGGGGAGCTGTTTTTT.